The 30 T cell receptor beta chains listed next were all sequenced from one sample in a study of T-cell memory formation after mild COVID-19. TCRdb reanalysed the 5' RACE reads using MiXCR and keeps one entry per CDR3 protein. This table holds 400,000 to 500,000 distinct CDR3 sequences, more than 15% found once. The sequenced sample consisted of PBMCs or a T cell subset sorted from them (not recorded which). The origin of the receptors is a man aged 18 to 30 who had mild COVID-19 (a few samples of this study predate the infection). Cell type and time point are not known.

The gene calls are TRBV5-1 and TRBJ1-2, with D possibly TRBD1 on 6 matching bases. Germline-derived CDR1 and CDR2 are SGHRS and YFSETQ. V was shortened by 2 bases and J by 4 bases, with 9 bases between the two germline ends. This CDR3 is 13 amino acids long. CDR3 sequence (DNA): TGCGCCAGCAGCTTAGGGGACATCTATGGCTACACCTTC. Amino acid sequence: CASSLGDIYGYTF.

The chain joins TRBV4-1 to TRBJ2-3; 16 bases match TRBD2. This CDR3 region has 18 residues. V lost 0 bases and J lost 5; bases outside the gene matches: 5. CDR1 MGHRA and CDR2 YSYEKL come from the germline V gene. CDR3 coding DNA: TGCGCCAGCAGCCAAGAAGGGACTAGCGGGGGGGCCGTAGATACGCAGTATTTT. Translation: CASSQEGTSGGAVDTQYF.

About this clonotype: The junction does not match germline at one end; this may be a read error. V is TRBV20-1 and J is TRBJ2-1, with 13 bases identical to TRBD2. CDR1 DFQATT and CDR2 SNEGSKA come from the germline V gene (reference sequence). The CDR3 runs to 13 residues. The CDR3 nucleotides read TGCAGAGCTACGACTAGCGGGGGGCCTGAGCAGTTCTTC. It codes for CRATTSGGPEQFF.

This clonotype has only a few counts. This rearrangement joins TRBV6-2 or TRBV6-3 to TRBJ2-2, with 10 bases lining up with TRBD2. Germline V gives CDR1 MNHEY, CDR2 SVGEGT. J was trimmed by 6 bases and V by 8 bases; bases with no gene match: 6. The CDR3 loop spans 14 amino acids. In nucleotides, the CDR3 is TGTGCCAGCGAGCGGGGGGGATATTCCGGGGAGCTGTTTTTT. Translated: CASERGGYSGELFF.

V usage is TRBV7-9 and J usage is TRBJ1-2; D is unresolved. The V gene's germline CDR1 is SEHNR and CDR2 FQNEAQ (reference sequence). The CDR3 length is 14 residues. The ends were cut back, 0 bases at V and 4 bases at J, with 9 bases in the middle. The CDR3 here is CASSLAGFPYGYTF. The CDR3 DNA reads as TGTGCCAGCAGCTTAGCGGGTTTCCCCTATGGCTACACCTTC.

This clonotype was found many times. The CDR3 sequence is CASSQGTGYTEAFF. The CDR3, as DNA: TGTGCCAGCAGCCAAGGGACAGGGTACACTGAAGCTTTCTTT. J is TRBJ1-1 and V is TRBV3-1, with 8 bases identical to TRBD1. V gave up 1 base and J gave up 3 bases; unmatched junction bases: 1. The germline V gene encodes CDR1 LGHDT and CDR2 YNNKEL (reference sequence). This CDR3 region has 14 residues.

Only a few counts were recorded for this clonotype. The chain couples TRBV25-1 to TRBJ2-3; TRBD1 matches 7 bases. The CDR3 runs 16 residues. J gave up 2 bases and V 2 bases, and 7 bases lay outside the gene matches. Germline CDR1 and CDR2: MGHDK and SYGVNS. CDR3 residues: CASSERWTGLTDTQYF. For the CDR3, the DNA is TGTGCCAGCAGTGAACGGTGGACAGGACTCACAGATACGCAGTATTTT.

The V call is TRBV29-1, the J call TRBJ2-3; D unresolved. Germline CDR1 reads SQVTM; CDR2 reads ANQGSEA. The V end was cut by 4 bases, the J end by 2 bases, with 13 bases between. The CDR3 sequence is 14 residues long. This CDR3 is CSVVTRYTTDTQYF. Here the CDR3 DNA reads TGCAGCGTTGTCACACGATACACCACAGATACGCAGTATTTT.

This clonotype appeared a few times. The CDR3 bases are TGTGCCAGCAGTGGGCTGGGGCCTGACTCCTACGAGCAGTACTTC. Residues: CASSGLGPDSYEQYF. This chain links TRBV25-1 with TRBJ2-7; TRBD1 is a possible D gene (5 bases). In germline, CDR1 is MGHDK, CDR2 SYGVNS. Deletions cut 4 bases from V and 0 bases from J, with 13 bases between. CDR3 length equals 15 residues.

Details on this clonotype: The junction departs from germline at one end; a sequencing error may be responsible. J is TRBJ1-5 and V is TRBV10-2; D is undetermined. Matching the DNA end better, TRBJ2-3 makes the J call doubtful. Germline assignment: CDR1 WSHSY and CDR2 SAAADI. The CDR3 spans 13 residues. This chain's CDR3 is CASTVTAYQPQYF. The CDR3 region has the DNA TGCGCAAGCACCGTAACTGCATATCAGCCCCAGTATTTT.

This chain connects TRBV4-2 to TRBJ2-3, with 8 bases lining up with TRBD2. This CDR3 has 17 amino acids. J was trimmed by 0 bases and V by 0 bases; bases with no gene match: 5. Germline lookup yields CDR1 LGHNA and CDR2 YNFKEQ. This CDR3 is CASSQEVSGVSTDTQYF. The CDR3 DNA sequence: TGTGCCAGCAGCCAAGAGGTTAGCGGGGTTAGCACAGATACGCAGTATTTT.

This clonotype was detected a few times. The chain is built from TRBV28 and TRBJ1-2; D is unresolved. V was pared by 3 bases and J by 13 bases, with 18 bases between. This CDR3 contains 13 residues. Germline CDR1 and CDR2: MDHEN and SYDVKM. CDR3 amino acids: CASSFTWTWAGTF. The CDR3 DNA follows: TGTGCCAGCAGTTTTACCTGGACCTGGGCTGGCACCTTC.

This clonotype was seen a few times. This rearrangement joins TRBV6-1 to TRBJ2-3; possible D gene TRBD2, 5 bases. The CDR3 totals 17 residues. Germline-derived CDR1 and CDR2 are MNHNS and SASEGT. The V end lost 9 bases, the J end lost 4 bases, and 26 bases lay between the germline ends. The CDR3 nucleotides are TGTGCCAGTGATCGGGCCGGACGGCGGGCGGCGGCAGATACGCAGTATTTT. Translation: CASDRAGRRAAADTQYF.

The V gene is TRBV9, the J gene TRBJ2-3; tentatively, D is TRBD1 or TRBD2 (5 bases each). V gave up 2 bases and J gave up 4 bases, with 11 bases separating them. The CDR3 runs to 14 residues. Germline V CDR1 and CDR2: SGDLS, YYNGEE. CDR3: CASSVDGGADTQYF. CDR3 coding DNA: TGTGCCAGCAGCGTTGATGGGGGTGCAGATACGCAGTATTTT.

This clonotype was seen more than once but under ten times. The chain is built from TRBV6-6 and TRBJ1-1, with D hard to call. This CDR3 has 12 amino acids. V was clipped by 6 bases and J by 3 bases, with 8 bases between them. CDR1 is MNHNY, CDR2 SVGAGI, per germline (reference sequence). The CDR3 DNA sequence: TGTGCCAGCAGAGTCGGGGACACTGAAGCTTTCTTT. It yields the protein CASRVGDTEAFF.

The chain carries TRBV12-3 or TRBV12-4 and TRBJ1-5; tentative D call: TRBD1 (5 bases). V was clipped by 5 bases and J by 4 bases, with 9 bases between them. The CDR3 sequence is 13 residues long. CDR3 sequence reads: CASSGTDNQPQHF. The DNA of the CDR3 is TGTGCCAGCAGTGGGACTGATAATCAGCCCCAGCATTTT.

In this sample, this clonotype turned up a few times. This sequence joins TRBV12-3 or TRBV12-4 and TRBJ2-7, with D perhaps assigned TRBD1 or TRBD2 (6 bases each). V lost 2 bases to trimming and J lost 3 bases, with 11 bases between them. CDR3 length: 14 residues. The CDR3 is CASSLTGGFYEQYF. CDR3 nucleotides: TGTGCCAGCAGTTTAACCGGGGGCTTCTACGAGCAGTACTTC.

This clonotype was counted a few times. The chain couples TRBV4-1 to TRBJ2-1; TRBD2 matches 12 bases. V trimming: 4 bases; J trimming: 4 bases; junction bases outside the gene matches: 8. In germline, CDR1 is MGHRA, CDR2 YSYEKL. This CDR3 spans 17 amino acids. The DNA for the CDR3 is TGCGCCAGCAGCCCCCGGGGGCTAGCGGGGGGGTACAATGAGCAGTTCTTC. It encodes CASSPRGLAGGYNEQFF.

The CDR3 DNA is TGTGCCACCAGCAATCGGGGGAGCTCCTACAATGAGCAGTTCTTC. This translates into CATSNRGSSYNEQFF. The V and J genes are TRBV15 and TRBJ2-1, with D possibly TRBD2 on 6 matching bases. Trimming took 4 bases from V and 0 from J, leaving 10 bases between them. The CDR3 is 15 amino acids. Germline lookup yields CDR1 LNHNV and CDR2 YYDKDF (reference sequence). The whole variable domain, filled in from reference TRBV15 and TRBJ2-1, reads DAMVIQNPRYQVTQFGKPVTLSCSQTLNHNVMYWYQQKSSQAPKLLFHYYDKDFNNEADTPDNFQSRRPNTSFCFLDIRSPGLGDTAMYLCATSNRGSSYNEQFFGPGTRLTVL.

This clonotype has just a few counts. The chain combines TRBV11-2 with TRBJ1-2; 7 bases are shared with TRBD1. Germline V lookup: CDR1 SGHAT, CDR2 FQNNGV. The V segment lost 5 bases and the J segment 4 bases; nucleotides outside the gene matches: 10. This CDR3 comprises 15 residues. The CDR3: CASSPDRVSGYGYTF. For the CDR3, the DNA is TGTGCCAGCAGCCCAGACAGGGTCTCGGGCTATGGCTACACCTTC.

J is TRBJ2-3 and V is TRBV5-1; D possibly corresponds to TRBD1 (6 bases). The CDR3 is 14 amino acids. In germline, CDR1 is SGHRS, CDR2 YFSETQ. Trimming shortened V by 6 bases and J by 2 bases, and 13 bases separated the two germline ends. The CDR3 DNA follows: TGCGCCAGCACCCCCGGACAGAACACAGATACGCAGTATTTT. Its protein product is CASTPGQNTDTQYF.

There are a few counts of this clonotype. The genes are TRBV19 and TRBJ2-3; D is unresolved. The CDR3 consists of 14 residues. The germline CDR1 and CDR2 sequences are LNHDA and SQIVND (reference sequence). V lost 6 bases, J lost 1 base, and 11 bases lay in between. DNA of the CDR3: TGTGCCAGTAGGCCCATTGAACGCACAGATACGCAGTATTTT. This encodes CASRPIERTDTQYF.

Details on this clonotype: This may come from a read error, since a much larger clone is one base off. CDR3 protein: CASSYSRGNGAYEQYF. CDR3 DNA sequence: TGTGCCAGCAGTTACTCGAGGGGAAACGGGGCCTACGAGCAGTACTTC. The V gene is TRBV6-5, the J gene TRBJ2-7; tentatively, D is TRBD1 or TRBD2 (5 bases each). In germline, CDR1 is MNHEY, CDR2 SVGAGI. Trimming cost V 0 bases and J 2 bases, with 14 bases left between them. This CDR3 spans 16 amino acids.

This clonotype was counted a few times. In nucleotides, the CDR3 is TGCAGCGTCGCTCCGACTAGCGGGGGGGAAGATACGCAGTATTTT. Residues: CSVAPTSGGEDTQYF. The chain carries TRBV29-1 and TRBJ2-3, with TRBD2 identical over 14 bases. With V trimmed by 6 bases and J by 5 bases, 7 bases remained unmatched. Germline-derived CDR1 and CDR2 are SQVTM and ANQGSEA. The CDR3 loop spans 15 amino acids.

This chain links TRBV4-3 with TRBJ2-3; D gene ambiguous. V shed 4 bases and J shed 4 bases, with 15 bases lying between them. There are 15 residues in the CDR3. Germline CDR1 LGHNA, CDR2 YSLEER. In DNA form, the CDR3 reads TGCGCCAGCAGCCCGCAAGCGCGTATCTCAGATACGCAGTATTTT. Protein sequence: CASSPQARISDTQYF.

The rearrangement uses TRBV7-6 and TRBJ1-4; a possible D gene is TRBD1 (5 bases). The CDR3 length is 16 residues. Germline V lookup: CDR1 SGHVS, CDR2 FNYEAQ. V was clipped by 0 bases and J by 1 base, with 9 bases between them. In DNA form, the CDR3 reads TGTGCCAGCAGCTTAGCGCGGGGGGGAACTAATGAAAAACTGTTTTTT. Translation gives CASSLARGGTNEKLFF.

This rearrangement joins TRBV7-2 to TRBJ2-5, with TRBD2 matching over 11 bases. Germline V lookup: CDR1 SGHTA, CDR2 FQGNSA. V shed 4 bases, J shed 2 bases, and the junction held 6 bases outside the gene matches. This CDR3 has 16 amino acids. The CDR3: CASSSRLAGQQETQYF. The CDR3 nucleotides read TGTGCCAGCAGCTCACGACTAGCGGGGCAACAAGAGACCCAGTACTTC.

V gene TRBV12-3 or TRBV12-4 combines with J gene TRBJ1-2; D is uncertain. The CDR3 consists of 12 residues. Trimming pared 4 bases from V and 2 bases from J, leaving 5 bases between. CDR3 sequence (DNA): TGTGCCAGCAGTTGGACCAACTATGGCTACACCTTC. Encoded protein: CASSWTNYGYTF.

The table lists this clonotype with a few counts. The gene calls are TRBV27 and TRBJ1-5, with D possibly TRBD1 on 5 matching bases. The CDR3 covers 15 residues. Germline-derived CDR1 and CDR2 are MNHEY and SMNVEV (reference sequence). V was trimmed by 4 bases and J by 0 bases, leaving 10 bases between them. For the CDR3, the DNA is TGTGCCAGCAGTTGGGCCAGGGATAGCAATCAGCCCCAGCATTTT. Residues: CASSWARDSNQPQHF.

The CDR3 protein is CASTPSPGLAGARGADTQYF. CDR3 coding DNA: TGTGCCAGCACTCCTTCCCCAGGGCTAGCGGGGGCCCGAGGGGCAGATACGCAGTATTTT. V and J are TRBV12-3 or TRBV12-4 and TRBJ2-3, with 10 bases lining up with TRBD2. With V trimmed by 7 bases and J by 4 bases, 23 bases remained unmatched. The CDR3 is 20 residues long.